The entry below describes one TCR beta chain. The antigen remains undetermined. This sample was included in a study of cytomegalovirus exposure and HLA in healthy donors. About the research overall: Earlier work reported approximately 110 million unique TCR beta sequences from some 180 million T cells. Findings and limits, study-wide: It was reportedly the case that the classifier diagnosed cytomegalovirus status with high specificity and sensitivity.

This CDR3 is built from 12 residues. The germline V and J ends were trimmed by 1 base and 5 bases, with 8 bases remaining between them. Germline-derived CDR1 and CDR2 are GTSNPN and SVGIG (reference sequence). Primers: 60 Vbeta forward and 13 Jbeta reverse. The assay was immunoSEQ multiplex PCR, and TCRdb's table has in-frame clones only and misses some. The table lists 45,000 to 60,000 clones. This chain joins TRBV30 and TRBJ1-2; unclear D gene. The source of this sequence is a middle-aged woman in good health and CMV-seronegative. The material sequenced was PBMCs. The CDR3 loop reads CAWSGGGYGYTF. DNA of the CDR3: TGTGCCTGGAGTGGAGGAGGGTATGGCTACACCTTC.